The source of this TCR beta chain is a study of tumor-infiltrating lymphocytes in primary liver carcinoma. Study-level information: These patients were men and women whose ages were 30 to 69 years. Overall study findings and caveats: CD4+ and CD8+ repertoires could not be compared in these unsorted bulk samples. Tumor region pairs outstripped tumor-adjacent and tumor-blood pairs in overlap.

Starting from roughly 540 ng of total RNA, TCR beta cDNA was produced with a primer in the constant region. Each TCR beta library was derived from three nested multiplex PCR rounds that employed slightly modified ARM-PCR. A C-beta reverse primer and TRBV1-TRBV30 forward primers served in each of the first two PCR rounds, at about 10 cycles apiece. One entry per CDR3 protein, called by TCRdb with MiXCR from the multiplex PCR reads. The data show about 350,000 distinct CDR3 sequences, about 61% seen once. The V gene's germline CDR1 is MNHEY and CDR2 SVGAGI. This CDR3 region has 11 residues. Extraction also yielded germline DNA, while blood RNA was obtained from unsorted whole blood. About 4 milliliters of peripheral blood were drawn presurgically. As concerns this clonotype: Its specificity is unknown. A junction boundary mismatches the germline segment, possibly from a read error.

Sequencing was performed on peripheral blood. The genes are TRBV6-5 and TRBJ1-1; a weak D match, TRBD1 (6 bases). The TCR comes from a man aged 35 to 55 with primary liver carcinoma and hepatitis B virus infection. The CDR3, as DNA: TGTACCAGCATCAAGGGGGGGTGGGCTTTCTTT. The encoded protein is CTSIKGGWAFF.